These T cell receptor beta chains were read from a single sample in a study of blood T cells in healthy people across ages. TCRdb used MiXCR to reprocess the 5' RACE reads, holding one entry per CDR3 protein. The repertoire holds about 640,000 distinct CDR3 sequences, with 40% to 45% as singletons. Sequencing was done on a sample of blood. The receptors come from an elderly man in good health. CDR3s include the opening cysteine and the closing phenylalanine or tryptophan. The D gene is left open where the match is weak. Where a row states a size, it is once, few, many or the class of an expanded clone; other rows omit it.

16	TRBV6-1	-	-	TRBJ1-5	TGTGCCACAACCGCGGTGGGGTTGTTTGGCAATCAGCCCCAGCATTTT	CATTAVGLFGNQPQHF
15	TRBV18	TRBD1	few	TRBJ1-2	TGTGCCAGCTCACCAAGGACAGGGGGCGACTATGGCTACACCTTC	CASSPRTGGDYGYTF
15	TRBV7-2	-	few	TRBJ2-7	TGTGCCAGCAGCTTAGCCGGGGGGCTCCAGTACGAGCAGTACTTC	CASSLAGGLQYEQYF
11	TRBV3-1	-	many	TRBJ2-7	TGTGCCAGCAGCCAAGTGGGCGAGCAGTACTTC	CASSQVGEQYF
16	TRBV21-1	-	once	TRBJ2-2	TGTGCCAGCAGCAAAGCCGACAGGTCGAACACCGGGGAGCTGTTTTTT	CASSKADRSNTGELFF
15	TRBV7-2	TRBD1	-	TRBJ2-1	TGTGCCAGCAGCTTAGCCCGGACAGGGAAAGAGACCCAGTTCTTC	CASSLARTGKETQFF
11	TRBV11-1	-	-	TRBJ1-1	TGTGCCAGCAGGGTCGTTGCCGAAGCTTTCTTT	CASRVVAEAFF
16	TRBV6-2/TRBV6-3	-	-	TRBJ2-1	TGTGCCAGCAGCAAGCCCACAACCCGGAGTGTTATTGAGCAGTTCTTC	CASSKPTTRSVIEQFF
18	TRBV9	-	few	TRBJ1-2	TGTGCCAGCAGCTCCAAAGGAGGGGGTGAATCGTTTAACTATGGCTACACCTTC	CASSSKGGGESFNYGYTF
13	TRBV7-2	-	-	TRBJ2-5	TGTGCCAGCAGCTATGGGCCAGGAGAGACCCAGTACTTC	CASSYGPGETQYF
15	TRBV11-3	TRBD2	many	TRBJ2-1	TGTGCCAGCAGCCCGGGACTAGCCCTCCACAATGAGCAGTTCTTC	CASSPGLALHNEQFF
14	TRBV7-9	TRBD2	-	TRBJ2-1	TGTGCCAGCAGCCCAAGCGGGAGCCACAATGAGCAGTTCTTC	CASSPSGSHNEQFF
13	TRBV18	-	-	TRBJ1-6	TGTGCCTGCTCACCGAACCGGGACTCACCCCTCCACTTT	CACSPNRDSPLHF
15	TRBV9	-	-	TRBJ2-7	TGTGCCAGCAGCGTAACAGGATCCTTAGGGTACGAGCAGTACTTC	CASSVTGSLGYEQYF
14	TRBV27	-	-	TRBJ2-5	TGTGCCAGCAGCCGAGCTAGCGACCAAGAGACCCAGTACTTC	CASSRASDQETQYF
13	TRBV20-1	-	few	TRBJ1-1	TGCAGTGCTAGAGGCAGGAGGAACACTGAAGCTTTCTTT	CSARGRRNTEAFF
16	TRBV29-1	-	many	TRBJ2-4	TGCAGCGTTGAGGGCAGTACCACGAATCGGAAAAACATTCAGTACTTC	CSVEGSTTNRKNIQYF
15	TRBV7-2	TRBD1	-	TRBJ1-1	TGTGCCAGCAGCTTAGTATACAGGGGAGACACTGAAGCTTTCTTT	CASSLVYRGDTEAFF
13	TRBV24-1	-	-	TRBJ2-7	TGTGCCACGACGGGCCCGAGGTCCTACGAGCAGTACTTC	CATTGPRSYEQYF
13	TRBV6-2/TRBV6-3	TRBD2	-	TRBJ2-1	TGTGCCGTTGGCGGGGGGGCCGGGAGTGAGCAGTTCTTC	CAVGGGAGSEQFF